The source of this T cell receptor beta chain is a study of response to subunit inactivated influenza vaccine. Study results and caveats: Seasonal influenza vaccination, on each occasion, was suggested by the authors to recruit few new T cells.

The CDR3 is 16 amino acids. V was cut by 2 bases and J by 1 base, with 17 bases left in between. In germline, CDR1 is GTSNPN, CDR2 SVGIG (reference sequence). TCRdb processed the RT-PCR reads anew with MiXCR; each CDR3 protein has one entry. Found here are about 580,000 distinct CDR3 sequences, about 14% of them singletons; the top ten hold around 10%. This clonotype has more than one count but fewer than ten. The target antigen is unknown. The V call is TRBV30, the J call TRBJ1-1; tentative D call: TRBD1 (6 bases). This receptor was obtained from a man between 45 and 60 years old who received an inactivated influenza vaccine. The material sequenced was PBMCs from blood, taken less than 13 days after vaccination. The CDR3 DNA follows: TGTGCCTGGAGTCCACTCGGACAGTTGCGGAACACTGAAGCTTTCTTT. It translates to CAWSPLGQLRNTEAFF.